The 22 T cell receptor beta chains presented below share a single source sample, sequenced in a study of blood T cell repertoires in COVID-19. This table comes from immunoSEQ multiplex PCR, and its TCRdb copy is limited to in-frame clones, with some not included. In the table there are 300,000 to 450,000 clones, less than 90% of which are singletons. Specimen: PBMCs or T cells enriched from blood (not recorded which). These TCRs come from a woman between 25 and 40 years old who had recovered from COVID-19.

The gene calls are TRBV7-6 and TRBJ2-3, with 9 bases that match TRBD2. The V and J ends lost 4 bases and 1 base, in that order; junction bases with no gene match: 3. This CDR3 spans 15 amino acids. Germline V CDR1 and CDR2: SGHVS, FNYEAQ. CDR3 residues: CASSYVAGGTDTQYF. For the CDR3, the DNA is TGTGCCAGCAGCTACGTAGCGGGGGGCACAGATACGCAGTATTTT.

The rearrangement links TRBV5-1 to TRBJ1-6; TRBD1 aligns across 7 bases. Germline CDR1 is SGHRS and CDR2 is YFSETQ. Germline trimming cut 3 bases from V and 5 bases from J; bases unmatched to any gene: 5. The CDR3 loop spans 15 amino acids. Here the CDR3 DNA reads TGCGCCAGCAGCTCGGGGACAGATAATAATTCACCCCTCCACTTT. Protein product: CASSSGTDNNSPLHF.

The V gene is TRBV6-5, the J gene TRBJ2-5; D not resolved. CDR1 and CDR2 (germline): MNHEY, SVGAGI. The length of the CDR3 is 13 residues. Deletions cut 5 bases from V and 3 bases from J, with 10 bases between. DNA for the CDR3: TGTGCCAGCAGTCCTACGCAAGAAGAGACCCAGTACTTC. The encoded protein is CASSPTQEETQYF.

The J gene is TRBJ1-3, the V gene TRBV28; D uncertain. Trimming left V 2 bases short and J 4 bases short, with 15 bases between. The CDR3 is made up of 16 amino acids. Germline V gives CDR1 MDHEN, CDR2 SYDVKM. CDR3 residues: CASSLEQSRFGNTIYF. In DNA, the CDR3 is TGTGCCAGCAGTTTAGAACAGAGTCGGTTCGGAAACACCATATATTTT.

The chain has TRBV9 and TRBJ1-2; the D gene is possibly TRBD1 (5 bases). Germline V lookup: CDR1 SGDLS, CDR2 YYNGEE. V was pared by 3 bases and J by 7 bases, with 13 bases between. The CDR3 consists of 13 residues. The DNA of the CDR3 is TGTGCCAGCAGCGGAGCCATCAGGGTTGGCTACACCTTC. Translation gives CASSGAIRVGYTF.

V usage is TRBV4-2 and J usage is TRBJ2-7; D unclear. Germline loops: CDR1 LGHNA, CDR2 YNFKEQ. The CDR3 has 14 residues. Trimming removed 2 bases from V and 3 bases from J, with 11 bases in between. This CDR3 reads CASSQSTPGYEQYF. The CDR3, as DNA: TGTGCCAGCAGCCAAAGCACCCCGGGCTACGAGCAGTACTTC.

The V call is TRBV10-3, the J call TRBJ2-3, with 9 nucleotides matching TRBD2. The CDR3 extends over 17 amino acids. Germline V lookup: CDR1 ENHRY, CDR2 SYGVKD. V was clipped by 4 bases and J by 2 bases; unmatched bases: 10. The CDR3 loop reads CAISGAGAGGPTDTQYF. The CDR3 nucleotides read TGTGCCATCAGTGGGGCCGGAGCGGGGGGCCCCACAGATACGCAGTATTTT.

The chain has TRBV6-2 or TRBV6-3 and TRBJ2-7, with D possibly TRBD2 on 6 matching bases. In germline, CDR1 is MNHEY, CDR2 SVGEGT. The CDR3 runs 17 residues. The ends were cut back, 2 bases at V and 0 bases at J, with 17 bases in the middle. CDR3 loop: CASSYPRSGTASYEQYF. The CDR3 nucleotides read TGTGCCAGCAGTTACCCGCGGTCCGGGACTGCCTCCTACGAGCAGTACTTC.

The V gene is TRBV18, the J gene TRBJ2-7, with D uncertain. V gave up 0 bases and J gave up 4 bases, with 10 bases separating them. Germline assignment: CDR1 KGHSH and CDR2 LQKENI. The CDR3 has 14 amino acids. The CDR3, as DNA: TGTGCCAGCTCACCACCTCATGACATTTACGAGCAGTACTTC. This translates into CASSPPHDIYEQYF.

V and J are TRBV2 and TRBJ1-2, with D unclear. CDR1 is SNHLY, CDR2 FYNNEI, per germline. The CDR3 spans 12 residues. Trimming shortened V by 6 bases and J by 1 base, and 6 bases separated the two germline ends. CDR3 residues: CASRRVNYGYTF. The CDR3 DNA reads as TGTGCCAGCAGGCGGGTTAACTATGGCTACACCTTC.

V usage is TRBV2 and J usage is TRBJ2-2; D possibly corresponds to TRBD1 (6 bases). The germline CDR1 and CDR2 sequences are SNHLY and FYNNEI. The CDR3 covers 12 residues. The V gene lost 10 bases and the J gene lost 7 bases, with 13 bases spanning the gap. Here the CDR3 DNA reads TGTGCCACCCGACAGGCTATCGGGGAGCTGTTTTTT. Protein sequence: CATRQAIGELFF. The full variable domain, rest sourced from reference TRBV2 and TRBJ2-2, is EPEVTQTPSHQVTQMGQEVILRCVPISNHLYFYWYRQILGQKVEFLVSFYNNEISEKSEIFDDQFSVERPDGSNFTLKIRSTKLEDSAMYFCATRQAIGELFFGEGSRLTVL.

The V gene is TRBV12-3 or TRBV12-4, the J gene TRBJ2-1, with a possible D match to TRBD2 (5 bases). With 5 bases removed from V and 12 bases from J, the gap between germline ends came to 14 bases. This CDR3 is 12 amino acids long. CDR3 sequence (DNA): TGTGCCAGCAGTCGACATAGCGCTAGGCAGTTCTTC. It is translated as CASSRHSARQFF.

The V call is TRBV30, the J call TRBJ1-1; 7 nucleotides match TRBD1. V was pared by 5 bases and J by 13 bases, with 10 bases of the junction left unmatched. Germline CDR1 reads GTSNPN; CDR2 reads SVGIG (reference sequence). The CDR3 contains 11 residues. The CDR3, as DNA: TGTGCCTGGCGGGAGACAGGGTTGGTTTTCTTT. It yields the protein CAWRETGLVFF.

This sequence joins TRBV5-1 and TRBJ2-7; 7 nucleotides line up with TRBD1. J lost 6 bases, V lost 5 bases, and 8 bases had no gene match. This CDR3 is built from 13 residues. From germline, CDR1 is SGHRS and CDR2 YFSETQ. The CDR3 DNA follows: TGCGCCAGCAGAGAGGGGGCGCGGGTCGAGCAGTACTTC. This gives the protein CASREGARVEQYF.

This chain links TRBV6-2 or TRBV6-3 with TRBJ1-1; 8 bases line up with TRBD1. The V gene's germline CDR1 is MNHEY and CDR2 SVGEGT. With V trimmed by 6 bases and J by 0 bases, 12 bases remained unmatched. The CDR3 is made up of 17 amino acids. The CDR3: CASSRTGIGIMNTEAFF. CDR3 DNA sequence: TGTGCCAGCAGCAGGACAGGGATCGGGATCATGAACACTGAAGCTTTCTTT.

This chain uses TRBV28 with TRBJ1-2, with 7 nucleotides matching TRBD1. Germline V gene data show CDR1 as MDHEN and CDR2 as SYDVKM. J was trimmed by 8 bases and V by 3 bases; bases with no gene match: 6. This CDR3 region has 13 residues. The DNA of the CDR3 is TGTGCCAGCAGTTTGCCCCAACAGGGGGGCTACACCTTC. As protein: CASSLPQQGGYTF.

The chain joins TRBV19 to TRBJ1-1; tentatively, D is TRBD1 (6 bases). The V gene lost 5 bases and the J gene lost 0 bases, with 10 bases spanning the gap. The length of the CDR3 is 14 residues. CDR1 LNHDA and CDR2 SQIVND come from the germline V gene (reference sequence). As DNA, the CDR3 is TGTGCCAGTAGTTCGGACAGCTTGAACACTGAAGCTTTCTTT. Translated: CASSSDSLNTEAFF. Filled out from reference TRBV19 and TRBJ1-1, the complete variable domain reads DGGITQSPKYLFRKEGQNVTLSCEQNLNHDAMYWYRQDPGQGLRLIYYSQIVNDFQKGDIAEGYSVSREKKESFPLTVTSAQKNPTAFYLCASSSDSLNTEAFFGQGTRLTVV.

The rearrangement joins TRBV10-3 to TRBJ1-5; D gene uncertain. The CDR3 has 16 amino acids. The V gene lost 2 bases and the J gene lost 3 bases, with 14 bases spanning the gap. Germline V gene data show CDR1 as ENHRY and CDR2 as SYGVKD. CDR3 sequence reads: CAISEVKGGPNQPQHF. As DNA, the CDR3 is TGTGCCATCAGTGAGGTTAAGGGAGGACCCAATCAGCCCCAGCATTTT.

V and J are TRBV6-5 and TRBJ2-7; perhaps TRBD2 as D (5 bases). This CDR3 has 15 residues. Germline V gene data show CDR1 as MNHEY and CDR2 as SVGAGI. Between the trimmed V and J ends, which lost 2 bases and 7 bases, there was a span of 18 bases. CDR3 sequence reads: CASSYRQTEPGEQYF. The CDR3 DNA reads as TGTGCCAGCAGTTACCGGCAGACTGAGCCGGGAGAGCAGTACTTC.

The rearrangement uses TRBV5-4 and TRBJ2-3; D gene unclear. Deletions cut 3 bases from V and 5 bases from J, with 7 bases between. This CDR3 contains 12 residues. Germline lookup yields CDR1 SGHNT and CDR2 YYREEE (reference sequence). The CDR3 protein is CASSSIGDTQYF. The CDR3 DNA reads TGTGCCAGCAGCTCTATCGGAGATACGCAGTATTTT.

The rearrangement links TRBV7-9 to TRBJ1-2, with 7 bases lining up with TRBD1. The CDR3 extends over 15 amino acids. V was clipped by 4 bases and J by 0 bases; unmatched bases: 5. Germline lookup yields CDR1 SEHNR and CDR2 FQNEAQ (reference sequence). CDR3 sequence: CASSSYRGSNYGYTF. The CDR3 nucleotides read TGTGCCAGCAGCTCCTACAGGGGTTCTAACTATGGCTACACCTTC.

The V gene is TRBV2, the J gene TRBJ2-7; maybe TRBD1 (5 bases). The CDR3 runs to 11 residues. With 4 bases removed from V and 6 bases from J, the gap between germline ends came to 7 bases. Germline V gives CDR1 SNHLY, CDR2 FYNNEI. The CDR3 DNA sequence: TGTGCCAGCAGTGTGGGGCGCGAGCAGTACTTC. Translation gives CASSVGREQYF.